A selection of T cell receptor beta chains follows, all from one sample in a study of blood T cell repertoires in COVID-19. The repertoire was sequenced with immunoSEQ multiplex PCR; TCRdb's copy has only in-frame clones and lacks some. Of 200,000 to 250,000 clones listed, more than 70% were seen once; the top ten hold roughly 2.5%. Sequenced material: peripheral blood. Receptors were obtained from a woman aged 55-75 years with acute or convalescent COVID-19. Both conserved end residues are part of each CDR3. A D gene is named only where the DNA matches it firmly. Clone size, where shown, is once, few, many, or a class for clones that have expanded.

-	TRBV18	TRBJ2-7	-	CASSPNPTSSYEQYF	TGTGCCAGCTCACCAAACCCAACGAGCTCCTACGAGCAGTACTTC
-	TRBV7-2	TRBJ1-2	-	CASSLGVLVGYTF	TGTGCCAGCAGCTTAGGAGTTCTGGTTGGCTACACCTTC
-	TRBV5-4	TRBJ1-6	TRBD1	CASSLTGVNSPLHF	TGTGCCAGCAGCCTGACAGGGGTTAATTCACCCCTCCACTTT
-	TRBV20-1	TRBJ2-3	-	CSANPADTQYF	TGCAGTGCCAACCCGGCAGATACGCAGTATTTT
few	TRBV7-3	TRBJ2-7	-	CASSLVGTGNSYEQYF	TGTGCCAGCAGCTTAGTCGGAACAGGGAACTCCTACGAGCAGTACTTC
once	TRBV28	TRBJ1-4	-	CASSLPVGVGNEKLFF	TGTGCCAGCAGTTTACCGGTAGGGGTGGGTAATGAAAAACTGTTTTTT
once	TRBV19	TRBJ2-1	TRBD1	CATLPRDRGHEGEQFF	TGTGCCACCCTTCCCCGGGACAGGGGGCACGAGGGTGAGCAGTTCTTC
-	TRBV5-1	TRBJ2-5	-	CASSLGGGTETQYF	TGCGCCAGCAGCTTGGGGGGCGGGACGGAGACCCAGTACTTC
-	TRBV12-5	TRBJ1-6	-	CASGLWGAIRNNSPLHF	TGTGCTAGTGGTCTCTGGGGCGCCATACGCAATAATTCACCCCTCCACTTT
-	TRBV30	TRBJ2-3	-	CSWSGSTDTQYF	TGTTCCTGGAGCGGGAGCACAGATACGCAGTATTTT
-	TRBV3-1/TRBV3-2	TRBJ2-7	-	CASSQRGGLNEQYF	TGTGCCAGCAGCCAGAGGGGGGGCCTGAACGAGCAGTACTTC
-	TRBV10-2	TRBJ2-1	-	CARGTEVLVDDEQFF	TGCGCCAGAGGAACCGAGGTACTAGTAGACGATGAGCAGTTCTTC
-	TRBV7-9	TRBJ2-3	-	CASSQGRLDTQYF	TGTGCCAGCAGCCAGGGCCGATTGGATACGCAGTATTTT
-	TRBV19	TRBJ2-3	TRBD2	CASKGRGAPGRSDTQYF	TGTGCCAGTAAAGGGCGGGGGGCCCCCGGGCGTTCAGATACGCAGTATTTT
-	TRBV4-1	TRBJ2-7	TRBD2	CASSQDRSGRRYEQYF	TGCGCCAGCAGCCAAGATCGTAGCGGGAGACGGTACGAGCAGTACTTC
few	TRBV14	TRBJ2-7	-	CASSPGTGHRTYEQYF	TGTGCCAGCAGCCCAGGCACGGGACACAGAACCTACGAGCAGTACTTC
-	TRBV28	TRBJ1-2	-	CASTLPGLYYGYTF	TGTGCCAGCACTTTACCGGGACTTTACTATGGCTACACCTTC
-	TRBV18	TRBJ1-3	-	CASSLGNTIYF	TGTGCCAGCTCCCTTGGAAACACCATATATTTT
-	TRBV6-6	TRBJ1-1	-	CASSYGGTPNTEAFF	TGTGCCAGCAGTTACGGTGGGACACCGAACACTGAAGCTTTCTTT
-	TRBV18	TRBJ2-5	-	CASSQYQETQYF	TGTGCCAGCTCTCAGTACCAAGAGACCCAGTACTTC
-	TRBV7-8	TRBJ1-3	-	CASSLALGRTWGISGNTIYF	TGTGCCAGCAGCTTAGCGCTAGGTCGGACATGGGGAATTTCTGGAAACACCATATATTTT
-	TRBV27	TRBJ2-7	TRBD2	CASSTAPTSTHEQYF	TGTGCCAGCAGTACTGCCCCGACTAGCACCCACGAGCAGTACTTC
-	TRBV10-3	TRBJ1-5	TRBD1	CAISEGQGANQPQHF	TGTGCCATCAGTGAGGGACAGGGGGCCAATCAGCCCCAGCATTTT
-	TRBV2	TRBJ1-2	TRBD1	CAGRTGGADYGYTF	TGTGCCGGACGGACAGGGGGCGCGGACTATGGCTACACCTTC
-	TRBV6-1	TRBJ1-2	TRBD1	CASSDGQAIYGYTF	TGTGCCAGCAGTGATGGACAGGCCATTTATGGCTACACCTTC
-	TRBV5-1	TRBJ2-4	-	CASSLGLTLAKNIQYF	TGCGCCAGCAGCTTAGGACTCACCCTAGCCAAAAACATTCAGTACTTC
-	TRBV19	TRBJ1-6	-	CASSITGGGYNSPLHF	TGTGCCAGTAGTATAACCGGGGGAGGGTACAATTCACCCCTCCACTTT
-	TRBV5-1	TRBJ1-4	-	CASSEQPNEKLFF	TGCGCCAGCAGCGAACAGCCTAATGAAAAACTGTTTTTT
-	TRBV10-1	TRBJ2-3	-	CASSLQGSTDTQYF	TGCGCCAGCAGTCTGCAGGGCAGCACAGATACGCAGTATTTT
-	TRBV21-1	TRBJ2-1	-	CASSSLPGQSYNEQFF	TGTGCCAGCAGCAGTTTACCGGGACAGAGTTACAATGAGCAGTTCTTC
-	TRBV9	TRBJ2-1	-	CASSPGGGAGNEQFF	TGTGCCAGCAGCCCCGGCGGGGGCGCGGGAAATGAGCAGTTCTTC
-	TRBV9	TRBJ1-1	-	CASSPRNFNTEAFF	TGTGCCAGCAGCCCGCGAAATTTTAACACTGAAGCTTTCTTT
-	TRBV6-6	TRBJ2-1	TRBD2	CASSYRRTSGGGEQFF	TGTGCCAGCAGTTACCGCCGGACTAGCGGAGGCGGTGAGCAGTTCTTC
-	TRBV14	TRBJ1-3	TRBD1	CASSQGRGRNTIYF	TGTGCCAGCAGCCAAGGCAGGGGGCGAAACACCATATATTTT
once	TRBV5-1	TRBJ2-1	-	CASSGGADNEQFF	TGCGCCAGCAGCGGGGGGGCCGACAATGAGCAGTTCTTC
-	TRBV3-1/TRBV3-2	TRBJ2-1	-	CASSHELNEQFF	TGTGCCAGCAGCCACGAACTAAATGAGCAGTTCTTC
-	TRBV6-5	TRBJ1-2	-	CASTPSTVTYGYTF	TGTGCCAGCACACCCAGCACAGTGACATATGGCTACACCTTC
-	TRBV7-2	TRBJ2-1	-	CASSLAVGVYNEQFF	TGTGCCAGCAGCTTAGCGGTCGGGGTTTACAATGAGCAGTTCTTC
few	TRBV6-1	TRBJ2-7	-	CASSELFSYEQYF	TGTGCCAGCAGTGAATTATTCTCCTACGAGCAGTACTTC
-	TRBV5-1	TRBJ2-3	TRBD1	CATPHARKGAMDTQYF	TGCGCCACCCCTCACGCTCGTAAGGGGGCCATGGATACGCAGTATTTT
-	TRBV2	TRBJ2-1	-	CASRRTLGEQFF	TGTGCCAGCAGACGTACCCTCGGTGAGCAGTTCTTC
-	TRBV9	TRBJ2-2	-	CASSVAGTSNTGELFF	TGTGCCAGCAGCGTAGCTGGGACATCGAACACCGGGGAGCTGTTTTTT
-	TRBV10-2	TRBJ2-3	TRBD2	CASRGTSGSDTQYF	TGCGCCAGCAGGGGGACTAGCGGTTCAGATACGCAGTATTTT
-	TRBV18	TRBJ2-7	-	CASSPDRSSYEQYF	TGTGCCAGCTCACCAGACAGGAGCTCCTACGAGCAGTACTTC
-	TRBV5-1	TRBJ2-3	TRBD2	CASSLAPGLGTDTQYF	TGCGCCAGCAGTTTAGCGCCGGGACTAGGCACAGATACGCAGTATTTT
once	TRBV2	TRBJ2-1	-	CASSVRLVTHNEQFF	TGTGCCAGCAGTGTCCGACTAGTCACCCATAATGAGCAGTTCTTC
-	TRBV21-1	TRBJ2-2	-	CASSKTGATNTGELFF	TGTGCCAGCAGCAAAACAGGGGCTACGAACACCGGGGAGCTGTTTTTT
-	TRBV10-1	TRBJ1-2	-	CASSAEKQGIVRGDGYTF	TGCGCCAGCAGTGCGGAGAAACAGGGTATAGTTCGGGGAGATGGCTACACCTTC